This is a list of T cell receptor beta chains from one sample in a study of T cell changes during pregnancy in multiple sclerosis. Some clones are missing from TCRdb's copy, which holds only in-frame ones; the method was immunoSEQ multiplex PCR. This sample has around 34,000 clones; roughly 93% occur once, and the top ten carry under 0.5%. Sequenced here: CD4+ T cells from peripheral blood mononuclear cells, sampled in the second trimester of pregnancy. These receptors all stem from a female donor with multiple sclerosis, enrolled in a pregnancy study. Each CDR3 is given with its conserved first and last residue. The order of the fields is clone size, D gene, J gene, V gene, CDR3 protein, CDR3 DNA. A D gene is named only where the DNA matches it firmly. Size values are once, few and many counts, or a class for expanded clones, and some rows have none.

>few|.|TRBJ2-6|TRBV28
CATRQPSGANVLTF
TGTGCCACACGACAACCCTCTGGGGCCAACGTCCTGACTTTC
>.|.|TRBJ2-5|TRBV18
CASSPGEQETQYF
TGTGCCAGCTCACCCGGTGAGCAAGAGACCCAGTACTTC
>.|.|TRBJ1-2|TRBV2
CASSEALRGNYGYTF
TGTGCCAGCAGTGAAGCGCTACGGGGGAACTATGGCTACACCTTC
>.|.|TRBJ2-7|TRBV13
CASSTSRSSYEQYF
TGTGCCAGCAGCACCTCAAGGAGCTCCTACGAGCAGTACTTC
>.|.|TRBJ2-4|TRBV7-7
CASSLGRSKNIQYF
TGTGCCAGCAGCTTAGGCAGGTCAAAAAACATTCAGTACTTC
>.|.|TRBJ1-3|TRBV7-6
CASSLTGTSGNTIYF
TGTGCCAGCAGCTTAACAGGGACCTCTGGAAACACCATATATTTT
>.|TRBD2|TRBJ2-7|TRBV4-1
CASSQASGIGEQYF
TGCGCCAGCAGCCAAGCTAGCGGGATCGGAGAGCAGTACTTC
>.|.|TRBJ2-7|TRBV5-1
CASSPTAGAFSYEQYF
TGCGCCAGCAGCCCGACCGCGGGGGCTTTCTCCTACGAGCAGTACTTC
>once|.|TRBJ1-1|TRBV9
CASSVAITTRGDTEAFF
TGTGCCAGCAGCGTAGCTATAACCACTCGAGGTGACACTGAAGCTTTCTTT
>.|.|TRBJ2-4|TRBV28
CASTPTLAKNIQYF
TGTGCCAGCACCCCGACTTTAGCCAAAAACATTCAGTACTTC
>.|TRBD1|TRBJ1-1|TRBV12-5
CASGLARQGGTEAFF
TGTGCTAGTGGTTTGGCAAGACAGGGGGGCACTGAAGCTTTCTTT
>.|.|TRBJ1-4|TRBV6-1
CASSEGRGGASLFF
TGTGCCAGCAGTGAAGGCCGGGGGGGCGCGTCACTGTTTTTT
>.|.|TRBJ2-7|TRBV5-1
CASSLALQGPTLGEQYF
TGCGCCAGCAGCTTGGCCTTGCAGGGCCCCACCCTAGGGGAGCAGTACTTC
>.|.|TRBJ2-1|TRBV7-9
CASSLGGGGINEQFF
TGTGCCAGCAGCTTGGGGGGAGGGGGGATTAATGAGCAGTTCTTC
>once|.|TRBJ2-7|TRBV5-1
CASSLFSGSYEQYF
TGCGCCAGCAGCTTGTTCAGCGGCTCCTACGAGCAGTACTTC
>.|.|TRBJ2-7|TRBV15
CATSREVGGKNEQYF
TGTGCCACCAGCAGAGAGGTGGGGGGAAAGAACGAGCAGTACTTC
>.|.|TRBJ2-6|TRBV27
CASMGAGANVLTF
TGTGCCAGCATGGGGGCGGGGGCCAACGTCCTGACTTTC
>.|TRBD1|TRBJ2-7|TRBV5-4
CASSQDRLLEQYF
TGTGCCAGCAGCCAGGACAGGCTCTTGGAGCAGTACTTC
>.|.|TRBJ1-3|TRBV7-2
CASSLAVSGNTIYF
TGTGCCAGCAGCTTGGCTGTCTCTGGAAACACCATATATTTT
>.|.|TRBJ2-7|TRBV18
CASSPSKGVNEQYF
TGTGCCAGCTCACCAAGTAAGGGGGTAAACGAGCAGTACTTC
>.|.|TRBJ1-1|TRBV19
CASSVRDGATEAFF
TGTGCCAGTAGTGTCAGGGATGGGGCCACTGAAGCTTTCTTT
>.|.|TRBJ2-2|TRBV5-1
CASSPGGGLTGELFF
TGCGCCAGCAGCCCCGGTGGAGGGCTCACCGGGGAGCTGTTTTTT
>.|TRBD1|TRBJ1-6|TRBV6-4
CASSALQGGSPLHF
TGTGCCAGCAGTGCTCTTCAGGGGGGTTCACCCCTCCACTTT
>.|.|TRBJ2-7|TRBV28
CASSFQAPYEQYF
TGTGCCAGCAGTTTTCAGGCCCCCTACGAGCAGTACTTC
>.|.|TRBJ2-7|TRBV28
CASHRGSYEQYF
TGTGCCAGCCACCGGGGATCATACGAGCAGTACTTC
>.|TRBD1|TRBJ1-1|TRBV5-1
CASSKGTGEAFF
TGCGCCAGCAGCAAAGGGACAGGTGAAGCTTTCTTT
>.|.|TRBJ2-3|TRBV11-2
CASSPQGTSTDTQYF
TGTGCCAGCAGCCCCCAGGGGACCAGCACAGATACGCAGTATTTT
>.|TRBD1|TRBJ1-1|TRBV9
CASSLRGTGEAFF
TGTGCCAGCAGCCTCCGCGGGACAGGGGAAGCTTTCTTT
>.|.|TRBJ2-1|TRBV11-2
CASRPIRDWFNNEQFF
TGTGCCAGCAGGCCTATCCGGGACTGGTTCAACAATGAGCAGTTCTTC
>.|.|TRBJ1-4|TRBV27
CASSPGSNEKLFF
TGTGCCAGCAGTCCCGGGAGCAATGAAAAACTGTTTTTT
>.|TRBD1|TRBJ1-6|TRBV11-2
CASSLVDRGYSPLHF
TGTGCCAGCAGCTTAGTAGACAGGGGATATTCACCCCTCCACTTT
>.|.|TRBJ1-5|TRBV19
CASSRGNQPQHF
TGTGCCAGTAGCAGGGGTAATCAGCCCCAGCATTTT
>.|.|TRBJ2-1|TRBV9
CASSVATGGGDEQFF
TGTGCCAGCAGCGTAGCTACAGGGGGAGGGGATGAGCAGTTCTTC
>.|.|TRBJ1-3|TRBV6-1
CASSEGGMSGNTIYF
TGTGCCAGCAGTGAAGGCGGGATGAGCGGAAACACCATATATTTT
>.|TRBD1|TRBJ2-5|TRBV2
CASSTGTGSRLETQYF
TGTGCCAGCAGCACCGGGACAGGGTCTAGATTAGAGACCCAGTACTTC
>.|TRBD1|TRBJ2-1|TRBV7-9
CASSWAGGNEQFF
TGTGCCAGCAGCTGGGCAGGGGGCAATGAGCAGTTCTTC
>.|.|TRBJ2-7|TRBV7-3
CASSPIPGTSAYEQYF
TGTGCCAGCAGCCCGATTCCCGGGACAAGTGCCTACGAGCAGTACTTC
>.|TRBD2|TRBJ2-3|TRBV6-4
CASSVLAGGTDTQYF
TGTGCCAGCAGTGTCTTAGCGGGAGGGACAGATACGCAGTATTTT
>.|.|TRBJ1-5|TRBV30
CAWNRVISNQPQHF
TGTGCCTGGAACAGGGTTATTAGCAATCAGCCCCAGCATTTT
>once|TRBD2|TRBJ2-3|TRBV15
CATRGGRPAADTQYF
TGTGCCACCAGAGGCGGGAGGCCCGCCGCAGATACGCAGTATTTT
>.|TRBD1|TRBJ2-3|TRBV7-3
CASSLKDRVDTQYF
TGTGCCAGCAGCTTAAAGGACAGGGTAGATACGCAGTATTTT
>.|TRBD2|TRBJ2-1|TRBV9
CASSVGVRTSVIEQFF
TGTGCCAGCAGCGTAGGAGTCAGGACTAGCGTAATTGAGCAGTTCTTC
>.|.|TRBJ2-1|TRBV5-4
CASSTRTGWRGNEQFF
TGTGCCAGCAGCACCAGGACCGGATGGAGGGGCAATGAGCAGTTCTTC
>.|.|TRBJ2-3|TRBV11-3
CASSASRGSTDTQYF
TGTGCCAGCAGCGCCTCCCGGGGGAGCACAGATACGCAGTATTTT
>.|TRBD2|TRBJ2-7|TRBV11-2
CASSLPGLAGFYEQYF
TGTGCCAGCAGCTTACCAGGACTAGCGGGCTTCTACGAGCAGTACTTC
>once|.|TRBJ1-1|TRBV7-8
CASSLGQGRGGTEAFF
TGTGCCAGCAGCTTAGGTCAGGGGCGAGGTGGCACTGAAGCTTTCTTT
>.|TRBD1|TRBJ2-1|TRBV7-6
CASSLRTGGFNYNEQFF
TGTGCCAGCAGCTTACGGACAGGGGGCTTCAACTACAATGAGCAGTTCTTC
>.|.|TRBJ1-2|TRBV9
CASSVGQDYGYTF
TGTGCCAGCAGCGTAGGACAGGACTATGGCTACACCTTC
>.|.|TRBJ1-1|TRBV5-1
CASSLAGGSNMNTEAFF
TGCGCCAGCAGCTTGGCCGGGGGGTCCAACATGAACACTGAAGCTTTCTTT
>.|TRBD1|TRBJ2-3|TRBV6-1
CASRQTGERDTQYF
TGTGCCAGCAGGCAGACAGGGGAGCGAGATACGCAGTATTTT
>.|TRBD2|TRBJ2-7|TRBV5-1
CASSLRGGRADEQYF
TGCGCCAGCAGCTTGCGGGGGGGGAGGGCCGACGAGCAGTACTTC
>.|.|TRBJ2-7|TRBV19
CASKGSRGWDEQYF
TGTGCCAGTAAGGGCTCAAGGGGTTGGGACGAGCAGTACTTC